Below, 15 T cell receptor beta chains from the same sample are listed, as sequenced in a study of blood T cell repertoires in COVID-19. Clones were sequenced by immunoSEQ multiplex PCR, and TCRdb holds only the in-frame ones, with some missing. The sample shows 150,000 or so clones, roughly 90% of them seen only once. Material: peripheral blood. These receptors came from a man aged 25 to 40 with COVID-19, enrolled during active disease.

The CDR3 nucleotides read TGTGCCAGTAGAGAGTTGAGCGGGAGGGTCTACAATGAGCAGTTCTTC. It specifies CASRELSGRVYNEQFF. The chain joins TRBV19 to TRBJ2-1; 10 nucleotides line up with TRBD2. Germline V gene lookup returns CDR1 LNHDA and CDR2 SQIVND (reference sequence). Trimming removed 6 bases from V and 3 bases from J; junction bases left unmatched: 8. The CDR3 spans 16 residues.

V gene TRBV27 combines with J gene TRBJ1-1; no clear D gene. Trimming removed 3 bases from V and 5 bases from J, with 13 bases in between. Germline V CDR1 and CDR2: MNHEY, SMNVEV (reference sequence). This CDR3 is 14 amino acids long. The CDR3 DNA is TGTGCCAGCAGTTTTCGAGGCGGGGTAACTGAAGCTTTCTTT. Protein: CASSFRGGVTEAFF.

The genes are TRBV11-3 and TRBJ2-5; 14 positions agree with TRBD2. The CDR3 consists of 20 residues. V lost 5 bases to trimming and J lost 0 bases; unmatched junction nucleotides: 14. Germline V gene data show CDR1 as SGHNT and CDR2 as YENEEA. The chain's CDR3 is CASSLSLPGLAGVYQETQYF. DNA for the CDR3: TGTGCCAGCAGCCTATCTTTACCGGGACTAGCGGGAGTGTACCAAGAGACCCAGTACTTC.

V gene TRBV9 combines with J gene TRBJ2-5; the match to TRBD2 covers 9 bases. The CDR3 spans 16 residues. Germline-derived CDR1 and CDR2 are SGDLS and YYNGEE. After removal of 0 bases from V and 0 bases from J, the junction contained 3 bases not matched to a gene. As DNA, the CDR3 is TGTGCCAGCAGCGTAGATAGCGGGGGCTACCAAGAGACCCAGTACTTC. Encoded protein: CASSVDSGGYQETQYF.

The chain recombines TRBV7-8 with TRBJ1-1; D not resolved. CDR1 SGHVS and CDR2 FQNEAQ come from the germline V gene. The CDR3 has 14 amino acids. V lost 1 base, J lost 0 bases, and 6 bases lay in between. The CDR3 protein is CASSLVQMNTEAFF. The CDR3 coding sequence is TGTGCCAGCAGCTTAGTACAGATGAACACTGAAGCTTTCTTT.

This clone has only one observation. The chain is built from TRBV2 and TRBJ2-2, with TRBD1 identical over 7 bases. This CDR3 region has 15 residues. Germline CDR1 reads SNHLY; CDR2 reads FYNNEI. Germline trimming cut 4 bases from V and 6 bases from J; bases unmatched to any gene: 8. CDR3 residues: CASSGDRVLAGELFF. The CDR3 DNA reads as TGTGCCAGCAGTGGAGACAGGGTCTTAGCCGGGGAGCTGTTTTTT.

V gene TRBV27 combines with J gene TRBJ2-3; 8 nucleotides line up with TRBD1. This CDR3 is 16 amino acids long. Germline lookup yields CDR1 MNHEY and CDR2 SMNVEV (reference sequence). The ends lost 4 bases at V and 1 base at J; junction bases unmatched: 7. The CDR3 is CASSSDRGSRTDTQYF. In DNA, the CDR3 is TGTGCCAGCAGTTCAGACAGGGGCTCCCGCACAGATACGCAGTATTTT.

CDR3 in amino acids: CASSDRAYSGNTIYF. The CDR3 DNA reads as TGTGCCAGCAGTGACAGGGCCTACTCTGGAAACACCATATATTTT. The rearrangement joins TRBV6-1 to TRBJ1-3; D might be TRBD1 (5 bases). Trimming removed 3 bases at V and 0 bases at J, with 9 bases between. The CDR3 covers 15 residues. Germline V gene data show CDR1 as MNHNS and CDR2 as SASEGT.

The CDR3 is CASSLVGHPNTGELFF. As DNA, the CDR3 is TGCGCCAGCAGCTTGGTGGGACACCCAAACACCGGGGAGCTGTTTTTT. V usage is TRBV5-1 and J usage is TRBJ2-2; weak D call: TRBD1 (6 bases). The CDR3 runs 16 residues. The V and J ends lost 0 bases and 2 bases respectively, with 11 bases between them. Germline CDR1 is SGHRS and CDR2 is YFSETQ. The full variable domain, in which reference TRBV5-1 and TRBJ2-2 provide the parts outside the CDR3, is KAGVTQTPRYLIKTRGQQVTLSCSPISGHRSVSWYQQTPGQGLQFLFEYFSETQRNKGNFPGRFSGRQFSNSRSEMNVSTLELGDSALYLCASSLVGHPNTGELFFGEGSRLTVL.

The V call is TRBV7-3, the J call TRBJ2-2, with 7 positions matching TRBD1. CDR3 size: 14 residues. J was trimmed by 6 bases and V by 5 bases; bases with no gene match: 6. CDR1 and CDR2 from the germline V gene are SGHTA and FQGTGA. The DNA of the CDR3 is TGTGCCAGCAGCAAGGGACAGTCCCCCGGGGAGCTGTTTTTT. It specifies CASSKGQSPGELFF.

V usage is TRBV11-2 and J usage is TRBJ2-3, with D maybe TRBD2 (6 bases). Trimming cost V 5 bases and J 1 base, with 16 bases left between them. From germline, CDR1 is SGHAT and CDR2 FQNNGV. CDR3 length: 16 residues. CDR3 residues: CASSAGGALGTDTQYF. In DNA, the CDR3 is TGTGCCAGCAGCGCCGGCGGGGCTCTCGGCACAGATACGCAGTATTTT. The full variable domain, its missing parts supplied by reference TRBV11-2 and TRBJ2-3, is EAGVAQSPRYKIIEKRQSVAFWCNPISGHATLYWYQQILGQGPKLLIQFQNNGVVDDSQLPKDRFSAERLKGVDSTLKIQPAKLEDSAVYLCASSAGGALGTDTQYFGPGTRLTVL.

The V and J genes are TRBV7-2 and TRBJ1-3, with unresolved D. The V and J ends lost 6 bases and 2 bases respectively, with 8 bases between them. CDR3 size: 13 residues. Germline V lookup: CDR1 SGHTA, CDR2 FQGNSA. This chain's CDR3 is CASRREAGNTIYF. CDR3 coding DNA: TGTGCCAGCAGGAGGGAGGCTGGAAACACCATATATTTT.

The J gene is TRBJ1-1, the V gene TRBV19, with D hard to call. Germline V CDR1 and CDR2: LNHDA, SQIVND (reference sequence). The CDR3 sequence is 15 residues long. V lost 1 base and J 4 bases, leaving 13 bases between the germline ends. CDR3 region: CASSIGAEGGTEAFF. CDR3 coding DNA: TGTGCCAGTAGTATAGGGGCAGAGGGTGGCACTGAAGCTTTCTTT.

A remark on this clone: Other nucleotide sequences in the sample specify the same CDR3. CDR3 DNA sequence: TGTGCCAGCAGCGTAGAAGGAGCGAACACTGAAGCTTTCTTT. Protein: CASSVEGANTEAFF. J is TRBJ1-1 and V is TRBV9; D is unclear. CDR3 length equals 14 residues. CDR1 is SGDLS, CDR2 YYNGEE, per germline. The germline V and J ends were trimmed by 0 bases and 1 base, with 7 bases remaining between them.

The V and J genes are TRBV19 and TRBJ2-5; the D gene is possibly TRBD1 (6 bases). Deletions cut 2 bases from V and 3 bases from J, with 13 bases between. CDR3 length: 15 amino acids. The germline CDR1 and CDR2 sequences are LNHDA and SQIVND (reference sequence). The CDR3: CASSISRGVEETQYF. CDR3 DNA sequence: TGTGCCAGTAGTATAAGCAGGGGAGTGGAAGAGACCCAGTACTTC.